A selection of T cell receptor beta chains follows, all from one sample in a study of T cell repertoires in cytomegalovirus infection. TCRdb reprocessed the reads with MiXCR, giving one entry per CDR3 protein. The sample holds more than 350,000 distinct CDR3 sequences; approximately 30% are singletons and the top ten take roughly an eighth. What was sequenced was PBMCs. The receptors shown here come from a human donor in good health (CMV status not recorded). Some clones in this sample may be carry-over from other donors' samples. Both conserved end residues are part of each CDR3. Each record gives: J gene, D gene, V gene, clone size, CDR3 protein, CDR3 DNA. D genes are given only for firm matches. Only some rows state a clone size, as once, few, many or a class for expanded clones.

TRBJ2-7 | TRBD1 | TRBV28 | . | CASRRTNRGNYEQYF | TGTGCCAGCAGACGCACAAACAGGGGGAACTACGAGCAGTACTTC
TRBJ2-1 | TRBD1 | TRBV7-3 | few | CASSSRTGINNEQFF | TGTGCCAGCAGCTCCAGGACAGGGATAAACAATGAGCAGTTCTTC
TRBJ2-1 | TRBD1 | TRBV19 | many | CASSIVGTAYNEQFF | TGTGCCAGTAGTATAGTCGGGACAGCCTACAATGAGCAGTTCTTC
TRBJ1-2 | TRBD1 | TRBV20-1 | . | CSARKTGTGGGYTF | TGCAGTGCTAGAAAGACCGGGACAGGTGGTGGCTACACCTTC
TRBJ2-3 | TRBD2 | TRBV7-2 | many | CASSLGLAGDTQYF | TGTGCCAGCAGCCTCGGACTAGCAGGAGATACGCAGTATTTT
TRBJ1-1 | TRBD1 | TRBV6-1 | . | CASSETPVEGALNTEAFF | TGTGCCAGCAGTGAAACCCCGGTTGAGGGGGCATTGAACACTGAAGCTTTCTTT
TRBJ2-6 | TRBD1 | TRBV6-8 | . | CASTLAGTGFSGANVLTF | TGTGCCAGCACACTAGCAGGGACAGGGTTCTCTGGGGCCAACGTCCTGACTTTC
TRBJ1-5 | . | TRBV20-1 | . | CSARVKGGGDSNQPQHF | TGCAGTGCTAGAGTCAAGGGCGGCGGGGATAGCAATCAGCCCCAGCATTTT
TRBJ2-2 | TRBD2 | TRBV11-2 | few | CASSTGGLAGGDRTGELFF | TGTGCCAGCAGCACAGGGGGACTAGCGGGGGGGGATCGAACCGGGGAGCTGTTTTTT
TRBJ2-2 | . | TRBV20-1 | once | CSSRVGVSTGDLFF | TGCAGTTCTAGAGTGGGAGTCAGCACCGGGGATCTGTTTTTT
TRBJ2-7 | . | TRBV29-1 | . | CSVEVKGHYEQYF | TGCAGCGTTGAAGTTAAGGGACACTACGAGCAGTACTTC
TRBJ2-2 | TRBD1 | TRBV19 | many | CASRQDRSTTGELFF | TGTGCCAGTAGACAGGACAGGTCCACAACCGGGGAGCTGTTTTTT
TRBJ2-3 | TRBD2 | TRBV7-8 | many | CASSLGLAATDTQYF | TGTGCCAGCAGCTTAGGGCTAGCGGCCACAGATACGCAGTATTTT
TRBJ2-7 | . | TRBV6-2/TRBV6-3 | . | CASSIQRRDF | TGTGCCAGCAGCATACAGAGAAGGGACTTC
TRBJ1-1 | . | TRBV19 | few | CASSSRAEAFF | TGTGCCAGTAGTTCGCGGGCTGAAGCTTTCTTT
TRBJ1-2 | TRBD1 | TRBV11-2 | . | CASGQGMSYTF | TGTGCCAGCGGACAGGGCATGAGCTACACCTTC
TRBJ2-7 | . | TRBV6-2/TRBV6-3 | . | CSSSGGLGPLKYEQYF | TGTTCATCCAGCGGTGGGTTGGGACCGCTGAAATACGAGCAGTACTTC
TRBJ2-1 | . | TRBV11-2 | few | CASSLERGAYNEQFF | TGTGCCAGCAGCTTAGAGCGGGGCGCCTACAATGAGCAGTTCTTC
TRBJ2-1 | . | TRBV7-7 | few | CASSLVGPSNEQFF | TGTGCTAGCAGCTTGGTGGGGCCCTCCAATGAGCAGTTCTTC
TRBJ1-1 | TRBD1 | TRBV6-1 | . | CASSEGRQGTNTEAFF | TGTGCCAGCAGTGAGGGAAGACAGGGGACGAACACTGAAGCTTTCTTT
TRBJ2-1 | . | TRBV29-1 | . | CSVTRGDGRFF | TGCAGCGTCACCAGGGGAGATGGTCGGTTCTTC
TRBJ1-1 | . | TRBV19 | few | CASIGSRGKGTEAFF | TGTGCCAGTATTGGCTCGCGGGGGAAGGGCACTGAAGCTTTCTTT
TRBJ1-4 | . | TRBV28 | . | CASGIGTREKLFF | TGTGCCAGCGGGATCGGGACGCGCGAAAAACTGTTTTTT
TRBJ1-2 | . | TRBV24-1 | . | CATQQGFDYGYTF | TGTGCCACCCAACAGGGATTTGACTATGGCTACACCTTC
TRBJ2-5 | TRBD2 | TRBV4-1 | few | CASSQDSPGTSRETQYF | TGCGCCAGCAGCCAGGATAGTCCTGGGACTAGCCGTGAGACCCAGTACTTC
TRBJ2-5 | . | TRBV14 | . | CASSQTGMTQYF | TGTGCCAGCAGCCAGACGGGCATGACCCAGTACTTC
TRBJ2-1 | TRBD1 | TRBV7-9 | few | CASSNPGTAYNEQFF | TGTGCCAGCAGCAACCCCGGGACAGCCTACAATGAGCAGTTCTTC
TRBJ1-1 | TRBD1 | TRBV13 | few | CASSFGSDRGHTEAFF | TGTGCCAGCAGCTTCGGCTCCGACAGGGGGCACACTGAAGCTTTCTTT